This TCR beta chain was captured by sequencing in a study of graft-versus-host responses after intestinal transplantation (dated by TCRdb to about 2021). General notes on the study: The transplants that recipients got were multivisceral, liver-intestinal, or isolated intestinal. Rather than going through the commercial service, samples from three later patients were sequenced in-house on an Illumina MiSeq and processed with MiXCR. Graft-versus-host and host-versus-graft alloreactive T cell clones were tracked in the graft, circulation and bone marrow after intestinal transplantation using bulk TCR-beta CDR3 sequencing. The cohort enrolled about two dozen intestinal transplant recipients, one of whom was a retransplant, and a few patients without pretransplant specimens were excluded. Every recipient was given anti-thymocyte globulin induction, then maintenance tacrolimus and steroids for roughly 3 years. A peak of at least 4% donor T cells among recipient peripheral blood mononuclear cells was the definition used for donor T cell macrochimerism. To identify alloreactive clones, pre-transplant mixed lymphocyte reaction products were sequenced and compared with unstimulated pre-transplant donor and recipient T cells.

The CDR3 goes from the cysteine to the phenylalanine over 11 residues. Kept here is only the CDR3 DNA, which spans 33 bases and is read in frame from base 1. CDR1 and CDR2 (MNHEY, SVGAGI) derive from the germline V gene. In the paper's terms, the time point label means: cells obtained before transplantation from donor or recipient. CD3+CD4+ and CD3+CD8+ populations were FACS-sorted from unstimulated pre-transplant donor and recipient cells taken from spleen or lymph nodes. The receptor library was made with the immunoSEQ multiplex PCR assay. For most patients, genomic DNA was isolated with the Qiagen DNeasy Blood and Tissue Kit and shipped frozen to Adaptive Biotechnologies for TCR sequencing. For most patients, high-throughput TCR-beta CDR3 sequencing of genomic DNA was performed by Adaptive Biotechnologies. Processing in the source paper ran as follows. Adaptive's ImmunoSEQ software was the source of the TCR sequencing data for roughly 19 patients, while three other patients were processed with MiXCR and VDJtools. CD4 versus CD8 sorting errors were corrected by removing sequences found in both subsets at a frequency ratio below 5:1. CDR3 nucleotide sequences shared between donor and recipient were removed because their origin could not be assigned. At least 2-fold expansion over unstimulated cells and a minimum CFSE-low frequency of 0.002% (template counts) or 0.001% (read counts) were required for clones to be classified as alloreactive. A clone was considered mappable if detected in the sequenced pre-transplant spleen, lymph node, or MLR CFSE-low populations of the donor or recipient. The cumulative frequency of alloreactive clones was calculated as a percentage of all sequences, weighted by copy number. The clones in this table, taken by TCRdb from immuneACCESS, are in-frame only. Not every clone is retained; where verified, under half of the shortfall comes from an unresolved V gene, and the cause of the rest is unknown. V, J and clone size were drawn from that table, and D and trimming were deduced from the DNA. The sample table contains some 130,000 clones; only one count was recorded for around 96% of them. 3% to 3.5% of the sample rests with the top ten.

Overall study results and their limits: The conclusions were limited by the relatively low number and heterogeneity of the intestinal transplant patients. GvH clones were detected in recipient bone marrow, and some of these GvH clones were observed earlier in ileal mucosa or blood, consistent with an intestinal mucosal origin. Early after transplant, declines in HvG clones were associated with peak levels of circulating GvH clones. In patients with donor T cell macrochimerism, the allografts had high GvH to HvG T cell clonal ratios.

On this clone itself: No antigen is known for it. It has no much larger one-base neighbor in the sample; base qualities were not kept.

This chain joins TRBV6-5 to TRBJ2-5; the D gene remains uncertain. The J call is uncertain, as TRBJ2-7 better fits the DNA end. This specimen was unstimulated CD8+ T cells sorted from spleen or lymph node cells, taken before intestinal transplant. This TCR came from a human donor who received an intestinal transplant. The DNA reads TGTGCCAGCAGTGCCGACTACGAGCAGTACTTC. Translated, it reads CASSADYEQYF.